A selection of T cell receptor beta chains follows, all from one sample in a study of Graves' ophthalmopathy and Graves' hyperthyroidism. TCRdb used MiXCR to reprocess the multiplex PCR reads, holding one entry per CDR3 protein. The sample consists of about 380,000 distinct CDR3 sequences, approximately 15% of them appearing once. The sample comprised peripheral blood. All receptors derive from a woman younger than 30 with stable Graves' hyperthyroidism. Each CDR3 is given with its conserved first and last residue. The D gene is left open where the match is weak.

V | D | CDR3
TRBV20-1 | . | CSARRTMNTEAFF
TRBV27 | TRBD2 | CASSSPGLAKETQYF
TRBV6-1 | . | CASSLPVGNYGYTF
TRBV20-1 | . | CSARAPDGHSNQPQHF
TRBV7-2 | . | CASSSQGLSNQPQHF
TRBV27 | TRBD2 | CASSRGVKETQYF
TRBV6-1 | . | CASSEAGGGYTF
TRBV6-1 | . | CASSDTGSLGYGYTF
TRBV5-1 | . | CASSLAGGQSKNIQYF
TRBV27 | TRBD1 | CASSLKGTGGSHGAFF
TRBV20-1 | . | CSARDPQQDYGYTF
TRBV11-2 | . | CASSPGRKGGAYEQYF
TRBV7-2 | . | CASSLSGRSSNSPLHF
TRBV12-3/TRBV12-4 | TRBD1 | CASSSRDREETQYF
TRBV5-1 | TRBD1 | CASGTGGARNTEAFF
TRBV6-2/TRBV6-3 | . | CASSFTSLGETQYF
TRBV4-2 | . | CASSQSTGMGEQYF
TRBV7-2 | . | CASSLVAGQYNSPLHF
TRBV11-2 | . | CASSLVRVGYGYTF
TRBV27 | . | CASSSLLPLYGYTF
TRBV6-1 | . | CASSEKPGGRGNSPLHF
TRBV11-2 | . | CASSLTQFRQGDTEAFF
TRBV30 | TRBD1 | CAWTENRGEAFF
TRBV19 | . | CASSSPGEYEAFF
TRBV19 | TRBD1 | CASSIEGGQTANNSPLHF
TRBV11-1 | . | CASSLDLAHGLMNTEAFF
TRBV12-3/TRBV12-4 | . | CASSWAPYEQYF
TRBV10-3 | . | CAIRDSTYEQYF
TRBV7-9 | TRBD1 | CASSPSTGLNTEAFF
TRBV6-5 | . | CASSYSGTSVRNQPQHF
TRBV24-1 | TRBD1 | CATGTGGSGANVLTF
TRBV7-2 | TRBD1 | CASSLGQGREKLFF
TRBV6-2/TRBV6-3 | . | CASSYTRGNSNQPQHF
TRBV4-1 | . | CASSPSWDRRLGAFF
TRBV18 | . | CASSPFLVWTEAFF
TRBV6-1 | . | CATQEVGNYGYTF
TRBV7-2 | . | CASSLASRRAGVGNQPQHF
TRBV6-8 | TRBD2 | CASSWREVSYEQYF
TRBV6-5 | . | CASSYGHGGLSYEQYF
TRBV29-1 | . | CSVEGPDGENYGYTF
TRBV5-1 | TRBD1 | CASCAGQGTGELFF
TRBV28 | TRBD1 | CASSPTGGHGYTF
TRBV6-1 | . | CASSDPNEAMFEQYF
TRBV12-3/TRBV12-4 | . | CASSLWAETQYF
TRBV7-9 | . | CASSLAAADYGYTF
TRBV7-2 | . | CASSSKGDTIYF
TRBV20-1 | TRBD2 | CSARGLAGRSEQYF
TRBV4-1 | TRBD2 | CASSQEGAGGETQYF
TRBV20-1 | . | CSARDWQVVKNIQYF
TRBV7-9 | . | CASRGSGTVNTEAFF
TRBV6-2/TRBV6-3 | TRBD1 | CASREPTGLTGELFF
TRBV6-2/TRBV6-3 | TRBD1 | CASSYSGQGKDRRTYEQYF
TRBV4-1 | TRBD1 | CASSGQANSYEQYF
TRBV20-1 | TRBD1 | CSARGSGQGYTEAFF
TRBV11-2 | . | CASTSVRVGATEAFF
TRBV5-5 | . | CASSLGQAPYGYTF
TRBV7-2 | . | CASSLRVSGGYTF
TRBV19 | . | CASSIKSGQLNYGYTF
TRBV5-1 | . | CASSTQGIQETQYF